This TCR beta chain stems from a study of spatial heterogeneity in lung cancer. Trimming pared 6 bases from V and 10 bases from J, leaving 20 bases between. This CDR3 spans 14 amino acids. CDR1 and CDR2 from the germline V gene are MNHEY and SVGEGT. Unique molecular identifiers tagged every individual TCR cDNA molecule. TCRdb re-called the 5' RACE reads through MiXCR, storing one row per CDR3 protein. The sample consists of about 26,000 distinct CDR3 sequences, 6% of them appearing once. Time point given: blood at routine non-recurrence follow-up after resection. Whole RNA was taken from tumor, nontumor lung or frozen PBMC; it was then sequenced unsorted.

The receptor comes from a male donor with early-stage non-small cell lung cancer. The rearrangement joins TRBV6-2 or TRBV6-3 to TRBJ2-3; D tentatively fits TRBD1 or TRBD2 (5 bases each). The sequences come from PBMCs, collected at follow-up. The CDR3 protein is CASSSGASGAAQYF. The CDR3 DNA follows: TGTGCCAGCAGCTCCGGGGCGAGCGGAGCGGCGCAGTATTTT.